Below, 23 T cell receptor beta chains from the same sample are listed, as sequenced in a study of identical twins. TCRdb reprocessed the 5' RACE reads via MiXCR and lists one record per CDR3 protein. The sample records 250,000 to 300,000 distinct CDR3 sequences, about 8% being singletons. These data also formed part of another study, on yellow fever vaccine responses in identical twins.

Sequencing was done on a sample of CD8+ T cells sorted from blood. Receptors were obtained from a woman between 18 and 29 years old in good health.

This clonotype was counted many times. This rearrangement joins TRBV29-1 to TRBJ2-1, with 9 bases matching TRBD1. Germline assignment: CDR1 SQVTM and CDR2 ANQGSEA. This CDR3 is built from 15 residues. V gave up 6 bases and J gave up 7 bases; unmatched junction bases: 13. CDR3: CSVPGQGNGKNEQFF. The CDR3 region has the DNA TGCAGCGTGCCGGGACAGGGAAACGGGAAGAATGAGCAGTTCTTC.

The gene calls are TRBV20-1 and TRBJ2-1; D call uncertain. The V end lost 0 bases, the J end lost 3 bases, and 18 bases lay between the germline ends. The CDR3 spans 17 residues. Germline V gene lookup returns CDR1 DFQATT and CDR2 SNEGSKA (reference sequence). CDR3 protein: CSARDLRYEENYNEQFF. In DNA, the CDR3 is TGCAGTGCTAGAGATCTAAGATATGAGGAAAACTACAATGAGCAGTTCTTC.

The chain recombines TRBV28 with TRBJ2-7, with D perhaps matching TRBD1 or TRBD2 (6 bases each). The CDR3 is made up of 15 amino acids. Per germline, CDR1 MDHEN and CDR2 SYDVKM. The V end was cut by 5 bases, the J end by 2 bases, with 16 bases between. DNA of the CDR3: TGTGCCAGCAGTCTAGGGGGGCCAGCTCCCTACGAGCAGTACTTC. The encoded protein is CASSLGGPAPYEQYF.

This clonotype came up many times. The V and J genes are TRBV29-1 and TRBJ1-1; D not resolved. From germline, CDR1 is SQVTM and CDR2 ANQGSEA. Trimming stripped 3 bases from V and 1 base from J, with 9 bases between. The CDR3 spans 13 residues. CDR3 DNA sequence: TGCAGCGTTGATCAGCTGGGGAACACTGAAGCTTTCTTT. It translates to CSVDQLGNTEAFF.

This clonotype was recorded at least ten times. The chain uses TRBV7-2 and TRBJ1-5; D unclear. From germline, CDR1 is SGHTA and CDR2 FQGNSA. CDR3 length equals 14 residues. V gave up 2 bases and J gave up 4 bases, with 9 bases separating them. CDR3 nucleotide sequence: TGTGCCAGCAGCTTATTAGATGGAAATCAGCCCCAGCATTTT. Its translation: CASSLLDGNQPQHF.

In its sample, this clonotype was seen a few times. This sequence joins TRBV10-2 and TRBJ1-2; TRBD1 agrees at 7 bases. Germline assignment: CDR1 WSHSY and CDR2 SAAADI. V shed 6 bases, J shed 4 bases, and the junction held 2 bases outside the gene matches. The CDR3 sequence is 12 residues long. The CDR3 loop is CASRDRSYGYTF. The CDR3 DNA sequence: TGCGCCAGCAGGGACAGGAGCTATGGCTACACCTTC.

This clonotype has only a few counts. The chain is built from TRBV12-3 or TRBV12-4 and TRBJ1-2, with a possible D match to TRBD1 (6 bases). Deletions cut 6 bases from V and 7 bases from J, with 21 bases between. The CDR3 is 15 amino acids. DNA for the CDR3: TGTGCCAGCAGCCCCGTCCTTGCGGGGGGCTCTGGCTACACCTTC. Translated: CASSPVLAGGSGYTF.

This clonotype was detected only a few times. At one of its ends the junction is not consistent with the germline gene, which may arise from a read error. The CDR3 DNA follows: TGTGCCAGCAGCTCGACAAACTGGGGACGTTTGCTTCCTTTCTCCTTC. Translated, it gives CASSSTNWGRLLPFSF. V usage is TRBV7-2 and J usage is TRBJ2-1; D could derive from TRBD1 or TRBD2 (5 bases each). The CDR3 length is 16 residues. Germline V gene data show CDR1 as SGHTA and CDR2 as FQGNSA.

The rearrangement joins TRBV20-1 to TRBJ2-7; 9 bases map to TRBD2. Per the germline V gene, CDR1 is DFQATT and CDR2 is SNEGSKA (reference sequence). The CDR3 has 14 residues. Unmatched junction bases numbered 6, after V lost 2 bases and J lost 4 bases. The CDR3 coding sequence is TGCAGTGCTAGACTCCCAGCGGGAGGTTACGAGCAGTACTTC. Translation: CSARLPAGGYEQYF.

This clonotype was observed a handful of times. V and J are TRBV28 and TRBJ1-4; 7 nucleotides agree with TRBD1. J was trimmed by 4 bases and V by 6 bases; bases with no gene match: 8. The CDR3 spans 15 residues. Germline CDR1 is MDHEN and CDR2 is SYDVKM. Here the CDR3 DNA reads TGTGCCAGCAGCCCTCCGGGACAGCTTAATGAAAAACTGTTTTTT. Translating it yields CASSPPGQLNEKLFF.

The sample holds many counts of this clonotype. This chain links TRBV7-2 with TRBJ2-1; D unresolved. Germline assignment: CDR1 SGHTA and CDR2 FQGNSA. The V gene lost 2 bases and the J gene lost 8 bases, with 7 bases spanning the gap. The CDR3 totals 12 residues. In DNA, the CDR3 is TGTGCCAGCAGCTTATACCTAGATGAGCAGTTCTTC. It yields the protein CASSLYLDEQFF.

The table lists this clonotype with a few counts. The chain carries TRBV7-2 and TRBJ2-7; D unclear. The CDR3 has 13 amino acids. Between the trimmed V and J ends, which lost 4 bases and 6 bases, there was a span of 13 bases. CDR1 and CDR2 from the germline V gene are SGHTA and FQGNSA. CDR3 sequence: CASSYEPSGEQYF. CDR3 nucleotide sequence: TGTGCCAGCAGCTACGAACCATCTGGCGAGCAGTACTTC.

This sequence joins TRBV27 and TRBJ2-7; TRBD1 matches at 9 bases. Germline V gives CDR1 MNHEY, CDR2 SMNVEV (reference sequence). There are 14 residues in the CDR3. Losses at the gene ends were 3 bases for V and 6 bases for J; bases not matched to a gene: 6. The CDR3 loop reads CASSFGTGLGEQYF. The CDR3 DNA is TGTGCCAGCAGTTTTGGGACAGGGCTCGGCGAGCAGTACTTC.

The chain couples TRBV6-4 to TRBJ2-3; 8 bases map to TRBD1. Germline trimming cut 8 bases from V and 0 bases from J; bases unmatched to any gene: 1. The CDR3 is 13 residues long. Germline V gives CDR1 MRHNA, CDR2 SNTAGT. The CDR3 DNA is TGTGCCAGCGGGACAGGTAGCACAGATACGCAGTATTTT. Translated: CASGTGSTDTQYF.

The chain is built from TRBV27 and TRBJ2-5; D perhaps matches TRBD2 (6 bases). The CDR3 sequence is 14 residues long. In germline, CDR1 is MNHEY, CDR2 SMNVEV (reference sequence). Deletions cut 6 bases from V and 5 bases from J, with 16 bases between. CDR3 nucleotide sequence: TGTGCCAGCAGCCTCACGGGACTGTGGGAGACCCAGTACTTC. It is translated as CASSLTGLWETQYF.

This clonotype was detected only a few times. The J gene is TRBJ1-1, the V gene TRBV4-3; D is possibly TRBD1 (5 bases). The CDR3 spans 14 residues. Deletions cut 0 bases from V and 8 bases from J, with 13 bases between. Germline V gives CDR1 LGHNA, CDR2 YSLEER. The CDR3 sequence is CASSQDRAWGEAFF. DNA for the CDR3: TGCGCCAGCAGCCAAGACAGGGCATGGGGAGAAGCTTTCTTT.

This clonotype was detected many times. V is TRBV6-2 or TRBV6-3 and J is TRBJ2-1, with 13 bases matching TRBD2. The CDR3 length is 16 residues. J was trimmed by 4 bases and V by 4 bases; bases with no gene match: 4. Germline loops: CDR1 MNHEY, CDR2 SVGEGT. The CDR3 protein is CASSSGTSGVYNEQFF. The CDR3 region has the DNA TGTGCCAGCAGTTCCGGGACTAGCGGGGTATACAATGAGCAGTTCTTC.

In this sample, this clonotype turned up many times. The rearrangement uses TRBV12-3 or TRBV12-4 and TRBJ2-1, with 9 nucleotides matching TRBD1. The CDR3 covers 15 residues. After removal of 3 bases from V and 4 bases from J, the junction contained 4 bases not matched to a gene. The CDR3: CASSFQTGGYNEQFF. CDR3 bases: TGTGCCAGCAGTTTCCAGACAGGGGGTTACAATGAGCAGTTCTTC.

The chain recombines TRBV12-3 or TRBV12-4 with TRBJ1-6; D remains ambiguous. This CDR3 contains 16 residues. The V and J ends lost 6 bases and 7 bases respectively, with 19 bases between them. CDR3 loop: CASSPPPAGHNSPLHF. CDR3 coding DNA: TGTGCCAGCAGCCCACCCCCAGCAGGTCACAATTCACCCCTCCACTTT.

This clonotype was picked up a small number of times. V gene TRBV6-5 combines with J gene TRBJ2-2; 7 nucleotides agree with TRBD2. The germline gives CDR1 MNHEY, CDR2 SVGAGI. This CDR3 has 17 amino acids. J was trimmed by 2 bases and V by 2 bases; bases with no gene match: 8. This CDR3 is CASSYNWGGSNTGELFF. The CDR3 coding sequence is TGTGCCAGCAGTTACAACTGGGGCGGGAGCAACACCGGGGAGCTGTTTTTT.

This clonotype was recorded a few times. The chain is built from TRBV7-9 and TRBJ2-7; 8 bases match TRBD1. The CDR3 runs 13 residues. Looked up from germline, CDR1 is SEHNR and CDR2 is FQNEAQ (reference sequence). Trimming cost V 5 bases and J 5 bases; bases outside gene matches: 5. The CDR3 DNA is TGTGCCAGCAGCCAGGGACAGGTCAACGAGCAGTACTTC. This encodes CASSQGQVNEQYF.

The V and J genes are TRBV7-9 and TRBJ2-5; D might be TRBD1 or TRBD2, each matching 5 bases. The V and J ends lost 5 bases and 5 bases respectively, with 15 bases between them. CDR1 is SEHNR, CDR2 FQNEAQ, per germline (reference sequence). This CDR3 is 14 amino acids long. The CDR3 nucleotides read TGTGCCAGCAGCCCCCCACGGGGCTGGGAGACCCAGTACTTC. It translates to CASSPPRGWETQYF.

The sample holds many counts of this clonotype. V and J are TRBV15 and TRBJ2-1; 14 positions agree with TRBD2. Germline assignment: CDR1 LNHNV and CDR2 YYDKDF (reference sequence). The CDR3 is 17 amino acids. V lost 0 bases to trimming and J lost 9 bases; unmatched junction nucleotides: 7. The CDR3 nucleotides are TGTGCCACCAGCAGAGAGCCCCGACTAGCGGGAGGGAGTGAGCAGTTCTTC. It yields the protein CATSREPRLAGGSEQFF.